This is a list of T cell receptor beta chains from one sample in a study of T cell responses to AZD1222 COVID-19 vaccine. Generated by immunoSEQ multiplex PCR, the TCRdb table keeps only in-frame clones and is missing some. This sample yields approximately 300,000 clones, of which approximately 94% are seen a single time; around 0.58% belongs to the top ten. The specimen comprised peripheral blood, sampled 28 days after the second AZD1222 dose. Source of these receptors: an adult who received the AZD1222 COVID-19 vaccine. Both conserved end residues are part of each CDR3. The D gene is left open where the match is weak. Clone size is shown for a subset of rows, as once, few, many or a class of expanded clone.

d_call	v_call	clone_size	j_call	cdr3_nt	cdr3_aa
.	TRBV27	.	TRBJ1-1	TGTGCCAGCAGTTTATTTCCAGGGACCTTCGTCTCTGAAGCTTTCTTT	CASSLFPGTFVSEAFF
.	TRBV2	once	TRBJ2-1	TGTGCCAGCAGTGACCCACGCCGGGTAGGGGGGGGGCAGTTCTTC	CASSDPRRVGGGQFF
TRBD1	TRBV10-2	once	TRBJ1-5	TGCGCCAGCAGGGACAGGGGCTTGCTTAGCAATCAGCCCCAGCATTTT	CASRDRGLLSNQPQHF
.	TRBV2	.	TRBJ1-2	TGTGCCAGCAGTCCCGAGGGGAACTATGGCTACACCTTC	CASSPEGNYGYTF
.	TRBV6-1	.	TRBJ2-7	TGTGCCAGCAGTGAAGAGGGGCGGGTGGTCTACGAGCAGTACTTC	CASSEEGRVVYEQYF
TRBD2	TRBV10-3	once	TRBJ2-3	TGTGCCATCAGTGATAGAGGGACTATAGGCACAGATACGCAGTATTTT	CAISDRGTIGTDTQYF
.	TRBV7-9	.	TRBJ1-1	TGTGCCAGCAGCTTAGTAGAATCCGGACGAGCTGAAGCTTTCTTT	CASSLVESGRAEAFF
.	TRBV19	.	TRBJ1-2	TGTGCCAGTAGTATACGGAATGGGGGTGGCTACACCTTC	CASSIRNGGGYTF
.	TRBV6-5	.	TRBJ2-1	TGTGCCAGCAGTTACTCGGGACAACGGGGGTATGAGCAGTTCTTC	CASSYSGQRGYEQFF
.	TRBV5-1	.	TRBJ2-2	TGCGCCAGCAGCCCCGGGGGCACGAACACCGGGGAGCTGTTTTTT	CASSPGGTNTGELFF
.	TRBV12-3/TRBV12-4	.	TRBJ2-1	TGTGCCAGCACCCAGGGGTCCTACAATGAGCAGTTCTTC	CASTQGSYNEQFF
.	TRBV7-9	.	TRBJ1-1	TGTGCCAGCAGCCAAATCCGGGGGGGCCTGATGAACACTGAAGCTTTCTTT	CASSQIRGGLMNTEAFF
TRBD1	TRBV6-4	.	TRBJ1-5	TGTGCCAGCAGTCCAAGGGTAGGGGGCCAGCCCCAGCATTTT	CASSPRVGGQPQHF
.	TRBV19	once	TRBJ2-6	TGTGCCAGTAGTATACCGGCAGGAGGTCTTCGGGCCAACGTCCTGACTTTC	CASSIPAGGLRANVLTF
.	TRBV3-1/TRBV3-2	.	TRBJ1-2	TGTGCCAGCAGCCCGGGAGCGTCCTCCCAATATGGCTACACCTTC	CASSPGASSQYGYTF
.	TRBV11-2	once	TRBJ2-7	TGTGCCAGCAGCTCCCAGTCCGAGCAGTACTTC	CASSSQSEQYF
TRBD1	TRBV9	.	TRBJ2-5	TGTGCCAGCAGCGTAGGGCAGGGGGCAAGGGAGACCCAGTACTTC	CASSVGQGARETQYF
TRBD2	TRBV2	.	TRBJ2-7	TGTGCCAGCAAGCGGGAGAGCCACGAGCAGTACTTC	CASKRESHEQYF
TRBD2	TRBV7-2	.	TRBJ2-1	TGTGCCAGCAGCTTACTTAGCGGGAGCCTCAATGAGCAGTTCTTC	CASSLLSGSLNEQFF
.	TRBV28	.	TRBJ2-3	TGTGCCAGCAGTTCTCCAGGGGCTACTCCAGATACGCAGTATTTT	CASSSPGATPDTQYF
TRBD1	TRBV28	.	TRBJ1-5	TGTGCCAGCAGTTCAGGGGGCCCGGGTAATCAGCCCCAGCATTTT	CASSSGGPGNQPQHF
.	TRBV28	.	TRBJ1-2	TGTGCCACCAAGGCCCTTTATGGCTACACCTTC	CATKALYGYTF
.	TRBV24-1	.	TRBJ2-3	TGTGCCACCAGTGACCAAGCCGGCACAGATACGCAGTATTTT	CATSDQAGTDTQYF
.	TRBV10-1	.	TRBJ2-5	TGCGCCAGCAGTGAGTCGGTTACAGGGACCCAGTACTTC	CASSESVTGTQYF
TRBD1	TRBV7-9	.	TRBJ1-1	TGTGCCAGCAGCCAGGACAGGGGAGCTTTCTTT	CASSQDRGAFF
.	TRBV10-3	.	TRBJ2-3	TGTGCCATCAGTACCCCGGGATCTAGCACAGATACGCAGTATTTT	CAISTPGSSTDTQYF
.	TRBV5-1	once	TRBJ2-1	TGCGCCAGCAGCTTGGGGGCAGCCCAGAATGAGCAGTTCTTC	CASSLGAAQNEQFF
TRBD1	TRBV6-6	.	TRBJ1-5	TGTGCCAGCAGTTACGAACAGGGGGGCAATCAGCCCCAGCATTTT	CASSYEQGGNQPQHF
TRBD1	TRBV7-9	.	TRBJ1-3	TGTGCCAGCAGCTTAGCGAAGACAGGGGGCGGAAACACCATATATTTT	CASSLAKTGGGNTIYF
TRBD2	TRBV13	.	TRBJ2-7	TGTGCCAGCAGCAACCCCGGGACTAACGCCTACGAGCAGTACTTC	CASSNPGTNAYEQYF
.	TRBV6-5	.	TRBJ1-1	TGTGCCAGCAGGCGATCGAACACTGAAGCTTTCTTT	CASRRSNTEAFF
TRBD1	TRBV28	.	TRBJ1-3	TGTGCCAGCAGTTTACCAGGGGGCTGGAACACCATATATTTT	CASSLPGGWNTIYF
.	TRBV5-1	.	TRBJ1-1	TGCGCCAGCAGCTTGGGCGGGACGAACACTGAAGCTTTCTTT	CASSLGGTNTEAFF
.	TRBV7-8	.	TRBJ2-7	TGTGCCAGCAGCTTAGCAGGGCCCTACGAGCAGTACTTC	CASSLAGPYEQYF
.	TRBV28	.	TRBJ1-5	TGTGCCAGCACCCCGGGGGGGCGAGCAAATCAGCCCCAGCATTTT	CASTPGGRANQPQHF
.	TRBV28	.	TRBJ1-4	TGTGCCAGCAGCCCGATCCTACGAAGGGTGGCTGAAAAACTGTTTTTT	CASSPILRRVAEKLFF
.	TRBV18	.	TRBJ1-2	TGTGCCAGCTCAGGTCTCCCGCACTATGGCTACACCTTC	CASSGLPHYGYTF
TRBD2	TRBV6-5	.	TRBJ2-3	TGTGCCAGCACTATTACGGGGGGGGATACGCAGTATTTT	CASTITGGDTQYF
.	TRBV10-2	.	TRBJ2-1	TGCGCCAGCATTACCGGCGGGAAGGGTAATGAGCAGTTCTTC	CASITGGKGNEQFF
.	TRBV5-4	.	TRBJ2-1	TGTGCCAGCAGCTTCCGTAGGGACTCCCCTTACAATGAGCAGTTCTTC	CASSFRRDSPYNEQFF
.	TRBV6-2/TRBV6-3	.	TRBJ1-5	TGTGCCAGCAGTTTGGACACCTATCAGCCCCAGCATTTT	CASSLDTYQPQHF
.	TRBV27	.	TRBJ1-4	TGTGCCAGCAGTTTACGGCTTTCCGGGGGTCAGCTTAATGAAAAACTGTTTTTT	CASSLRLSGGQLNEKLFF
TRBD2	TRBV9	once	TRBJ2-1	TGTGCCAGCAGCGTGGGACTAGCGGGAGGAGAACAGTTCTTC	CASSVGLAGGEQFF
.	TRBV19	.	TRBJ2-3	TGTGCCAGTAGTATAGCCCCCCAGCTCGCCAGCGGTACGCAGTATTTT	CASSIAPQLASGTQYF
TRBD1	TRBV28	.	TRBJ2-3	TGTGCCAGCAGTTATGGACAGGGGGAAGATACGCAGTATTTT	CASSYGQGEDTQYF
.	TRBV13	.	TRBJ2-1	TGTGCCAGCAGCTTATCCAATGAGCAGTTCTTC	CASSLSNEQFF
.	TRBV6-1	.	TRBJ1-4	TGTGCCAGCAGTGAAGCTGGGAGCCTAATAAGAGAAAAACTGTTTTTT	CASSEAGSLIREKLFF
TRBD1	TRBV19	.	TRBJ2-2	TGTGCCAGTAGTATAGGGACAGGGGTGTCCGGGGAGCTGTTTTTT	CASSIGTGVSGELFF
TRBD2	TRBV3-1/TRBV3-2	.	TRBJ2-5	TGTGCCAGCAGCCAACTTGTCCCCTCCCTAGCGGGCATAGAGACCCAGTACTTC	CASSQLVPSLAGIETQYF
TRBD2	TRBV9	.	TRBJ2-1	TGTGCCAGCAGCCCCCGCCGGGACAAACTAGCGGCTACGAGGGGGTGGAATGAGCAGTTCTTC	CASSPRRDKLAATRGWNEQFF
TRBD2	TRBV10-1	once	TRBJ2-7	TGCGCCAGCAGTGGACCTGGGCTAGCGGGGCCCTACGAGCAGTACTTC	CASSGPGLAGPYEQYF
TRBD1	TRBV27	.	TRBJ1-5	TGTGCCAGCAGTTTATTATACAGGGGAAGCAATCAGCCCCAGCATTTT	CASSLLYRGSNQPQHF
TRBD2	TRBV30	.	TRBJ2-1	TGTGCCTGGAGTCGACTAGCGGCCTCTTACAATGAGCAGTTCTTC	CAWSRLAASYNEQFF